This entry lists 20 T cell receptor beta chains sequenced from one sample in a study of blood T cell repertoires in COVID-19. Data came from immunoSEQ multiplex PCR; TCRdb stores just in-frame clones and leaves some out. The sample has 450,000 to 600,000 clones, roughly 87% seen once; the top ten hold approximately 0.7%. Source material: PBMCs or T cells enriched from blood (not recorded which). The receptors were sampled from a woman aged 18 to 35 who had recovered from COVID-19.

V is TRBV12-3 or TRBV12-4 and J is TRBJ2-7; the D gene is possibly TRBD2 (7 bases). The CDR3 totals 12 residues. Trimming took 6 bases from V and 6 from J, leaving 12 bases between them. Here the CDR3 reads CASRLGGAEQYF. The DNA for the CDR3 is TGTGCCAGCAGATTGGGGGGGGCCGAGCAGTACTTC.

CDR3 DNA sequence: TGTGCCACCAGTGGTGGCGGGGAGATCTACAATGAGCAGTTCTTC. Its translation is CATSGGGEIYNEQFF. J is TRBJ2-1 and V is TRBV24-1, with D perhaps matching TRBD2 (6 bases). The CDR3 is 15 amino acids. Germline lookup yields CDR1 KGHDR and CDR2 SFDVKD. Trimming left V 5 bases short and J 3 bases short, with 13 bases between.

Written as DNA, the CDR3 is TGTGCCAGCAGCTCCGGGACAGGCCCCAAGAACACTGAAGCTTTCTTT. Translating gives CASSSGTGPKNTEAFF. The rearrangement joins TRBV7-2 to TRBJ1-1, with 8 bases that match TRBD1. Germline CDR1 and CDR2: SGHTA and FQGNSA. The CDR3 covers 16 residues. The trim removed 4 bases at V and 1 base at J, leaving 8 bases unmatched.

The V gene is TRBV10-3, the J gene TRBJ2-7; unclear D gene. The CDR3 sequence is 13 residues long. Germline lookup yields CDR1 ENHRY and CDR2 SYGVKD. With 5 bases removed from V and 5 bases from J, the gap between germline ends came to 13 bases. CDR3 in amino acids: CAISKPSEDEQYF. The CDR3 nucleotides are TGTGCCATCAGTAAACCTAGTGAGGACGAGCAGTACTTC.

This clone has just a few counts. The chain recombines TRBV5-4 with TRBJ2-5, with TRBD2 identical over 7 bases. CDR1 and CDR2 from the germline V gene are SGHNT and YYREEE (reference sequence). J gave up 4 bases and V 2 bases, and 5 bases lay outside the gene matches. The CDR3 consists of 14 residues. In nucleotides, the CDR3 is TGTGCCAGCAGCTTAACGGGGGGAACAGAGACCCAGTACTTC. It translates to CASSLTGGTETQYF.

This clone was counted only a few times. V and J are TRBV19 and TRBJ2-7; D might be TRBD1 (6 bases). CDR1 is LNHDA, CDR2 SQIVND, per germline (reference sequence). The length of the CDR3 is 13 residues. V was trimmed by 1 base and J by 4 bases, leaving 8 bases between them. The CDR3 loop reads CASSIGTGYEQYF. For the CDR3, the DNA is TGTGCCAGTAGTATAGGTACAGGGTACGAGCAGTACTTC.

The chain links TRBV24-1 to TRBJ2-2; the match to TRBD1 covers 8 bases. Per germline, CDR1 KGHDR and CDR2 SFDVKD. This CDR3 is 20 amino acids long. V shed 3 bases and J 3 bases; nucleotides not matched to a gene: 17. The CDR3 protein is CATSDRVPGQGVYDTGELFF. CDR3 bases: TGTGCCACCAGTGATCGGGTGCCCGGACAGGGTGTCTACGACACCGGGGAGCTGTTTTTT.

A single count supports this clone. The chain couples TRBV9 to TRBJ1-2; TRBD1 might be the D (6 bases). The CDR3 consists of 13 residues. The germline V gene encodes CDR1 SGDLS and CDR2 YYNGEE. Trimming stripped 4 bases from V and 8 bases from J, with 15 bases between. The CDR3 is CASSRGGGLGYTF. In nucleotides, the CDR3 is TGTGCCAGCAGCAGAGGGGGAGGGCTGGGCTACACCTTC.

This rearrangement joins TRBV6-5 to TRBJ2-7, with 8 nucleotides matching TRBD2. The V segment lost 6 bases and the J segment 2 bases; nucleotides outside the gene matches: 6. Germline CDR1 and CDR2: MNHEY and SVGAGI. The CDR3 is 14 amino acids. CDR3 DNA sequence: TGTGCCAGCAGCCTAGGAGCGGGGGCCTACGAGCAGTACTTC. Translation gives CASSLGAGAYEQYF.

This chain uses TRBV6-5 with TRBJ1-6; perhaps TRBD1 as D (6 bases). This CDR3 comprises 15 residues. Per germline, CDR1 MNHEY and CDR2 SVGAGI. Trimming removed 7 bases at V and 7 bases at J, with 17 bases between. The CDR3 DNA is TGTGCCAGCACCCCAGGGGTTCTCAGGAATTCACCCCTCCACTTT. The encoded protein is CASTPGVLRNSPLHF.

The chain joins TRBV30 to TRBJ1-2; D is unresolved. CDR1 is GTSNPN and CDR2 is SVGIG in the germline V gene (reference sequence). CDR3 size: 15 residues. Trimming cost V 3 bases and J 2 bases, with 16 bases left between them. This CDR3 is CAWRGGRTTNYGYTF. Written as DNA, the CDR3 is TGTGCCTGGAGAGGTGGACGGACTACAAACTATGGCTACACCTTC.

The CDR3 spells CASSMWGHLSSSNTGELFF. The CDR3 DNA reads TGTGCCAGCAGCATGTGGGGACACCTTTCTTCTTCGAACACCGGGGAGCTGTTTTTT. J is TRBJ2-2 and V is TRBV7-2; perhaps TRBD1 as D (6 bases). CDR1 is SGHTA, CDR2 FQGNSA, per germline. Trimming stripped 5 bases from V and 0 bases from J, with 22 bases between. The CDR3 is 19 amino acids.

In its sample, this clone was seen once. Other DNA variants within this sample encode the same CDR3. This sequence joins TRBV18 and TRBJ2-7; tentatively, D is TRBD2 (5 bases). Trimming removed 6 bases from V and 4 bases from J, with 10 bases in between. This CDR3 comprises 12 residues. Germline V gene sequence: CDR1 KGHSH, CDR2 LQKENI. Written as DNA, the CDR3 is TGTGCCAGCTCCCCCCGGGGTTACGAGCAGTACTTC. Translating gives CASSPRGYEQYF. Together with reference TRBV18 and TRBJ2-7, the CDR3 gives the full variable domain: NAGVMQNPRHLVRRRGQEARLRCSPMKGHSHVYWYRQLPEEGLKFMVYLQKENIIDESGMPKERFSAEFPKEGPSILRIQQVVRGDSAAYFCASSPRGYEQYFGPGTRLTVT.

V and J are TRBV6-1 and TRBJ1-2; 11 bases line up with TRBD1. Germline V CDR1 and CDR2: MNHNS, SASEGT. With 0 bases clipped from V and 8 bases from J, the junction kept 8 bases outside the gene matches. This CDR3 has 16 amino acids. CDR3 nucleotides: TGTGCCAGCAGTGAAGCATTCGGGACAGGGGGGTTAGGCTACACCTTC. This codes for CASSEAFGTGGLGYTF.

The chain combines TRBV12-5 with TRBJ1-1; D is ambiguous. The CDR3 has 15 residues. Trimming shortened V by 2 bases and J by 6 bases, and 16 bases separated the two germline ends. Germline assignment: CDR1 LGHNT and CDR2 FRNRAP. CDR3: CASGLSDSGFAEAFF. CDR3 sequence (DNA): TGTGCTAGTGGTTTGTCTGATTCGGGGTTCGCTGAAGCTTTCTTT.

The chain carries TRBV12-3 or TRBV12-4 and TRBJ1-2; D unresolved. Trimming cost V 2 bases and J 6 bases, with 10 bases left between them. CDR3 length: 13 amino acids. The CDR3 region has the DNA TGTGCCAGCAGTTTAACGGCAGCGGATGGCTACACCTTC. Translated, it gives CASSLTAADGYTF.

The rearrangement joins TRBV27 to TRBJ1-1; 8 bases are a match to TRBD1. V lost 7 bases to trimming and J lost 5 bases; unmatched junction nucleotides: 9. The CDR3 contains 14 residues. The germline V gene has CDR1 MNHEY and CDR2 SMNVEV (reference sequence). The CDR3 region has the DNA TGTGCCAGCACGAAGACAGGGGTTGGGACTGAAGCTTTCTTT. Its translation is CASTKTGVGTEAFF.

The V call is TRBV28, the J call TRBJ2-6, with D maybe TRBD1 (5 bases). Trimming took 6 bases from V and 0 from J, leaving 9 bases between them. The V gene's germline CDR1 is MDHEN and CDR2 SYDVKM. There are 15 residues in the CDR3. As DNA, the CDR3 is TGTGCCAGCAGCAGACAGATCTCTGGGGCCAACGTCCTGACTTTC. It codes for CASSRQISGANVLTF.

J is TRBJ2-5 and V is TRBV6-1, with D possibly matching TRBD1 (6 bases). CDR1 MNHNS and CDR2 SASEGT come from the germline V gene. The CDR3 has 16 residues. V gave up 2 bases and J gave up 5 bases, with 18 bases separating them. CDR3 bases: TGTGCCAGCAGTGAAATTTCGCTCAGGGGTGGGGAGACCCAGTACTTC. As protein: CASSEISLRGGETQYF.

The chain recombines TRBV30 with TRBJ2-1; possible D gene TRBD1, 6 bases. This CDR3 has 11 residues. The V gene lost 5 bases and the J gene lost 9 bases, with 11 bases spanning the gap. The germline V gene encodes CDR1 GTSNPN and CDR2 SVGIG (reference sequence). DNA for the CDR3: TGTGCCTGGCAGGGGTCGGGTGAGCAGTTCTTC. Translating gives CAWQGSGEQFF.